This T cell receptor (beta chain) was identified during a study of siplizumab effects on memory and regulatory T cells (dated by TCRdb to the late 2010s). Some background on the complete study: The study examined how the anti-CD2 antibody siplizumab affects alloreactive T-cell subsets in allogeneic mixed lymphocyte reactions built from human PBMCs. Broader findings and caveats from the paper: Whether proliferating Tregs from siplizumab cultures were suppressive was not functionally confirmed. Because sequences at frequencies below about 10^-5 were poorly captured, only a minor fraction of alloreactive clones could be mapped back to unstimulated subsets. Of the alloreactive CD4+ clones that could be mapped, the Treg-derived share averaged approximately 67% with siplizumab compared with under 35% in control reactions. The cumulative frequency of alloreactive sequences traceable to unstimulated CD4+ memory T cells was significantly reduced by siplizumab. About 75-95% of proliferating CD4+ or CD8+ clones could not be given a naive or memory phenotype. Unstimulated naive T cells appeared more diverse than memory T cells, and naive cells seemed to contribute substantially to the alloresponse.

Taken from cysteine to phenylalanine, the CDR3 has 11 residues. The sequence is cut down to CDR3 DNA, 33 bases in frame from base 1. Taken from the germline V gene, the CDR1 and CDR2 loops are MDHEN and SYDVKM. The V end loses 10 bases and the J end loses 6 bases, and a stretch of 10 bases separates them. The method behind the library was the immunoSEQ multiplex PCR assay. The deep sequencing platform assayed around 95,000 TCR templates per sample. Genomic DNA extracted from sorted T cells was used for TCRbeta CDR3 sequencing. Under the source paper's analysis protocol: The R programming language was used for clonal analysis of TCRbeta CDR3 data. Unstimulated samples were compared with post-reaction CFSE-low samples to define alloreactive CD4+ and CD8+ clones. Regulatory or non-regulatory origin of alloreactive CD4+ clones was assigned by matching sequences to the sorted unstimulated Treg and non-Treg repertoires. What TCRdb holds here is the immuneACCESS table cut down to in-frame rearrangements. Part of the clones is not present; checked against another copy, under half of the missing clones reflect an unresolved V gene, and the others are unexplained. V, J and clone size derive from that table, while D and trimming were established from the DNA sequence. For this sample the table gives 97,000 or so clones, of which 92% were detected only once. Approximately 1.2% of the sample is taken by the ten largest.

In the case of this clone: This receptor's antigen is unknown. One base away there is no much larger clone; base qualities are not given.

Sorted unstimulated T cells and proliferating T cells recovered from mixed lymphocyte reactions were subjected to TCRbeta CDR3 sequencing. Fresh whole blood from 9 to 11 HLA-typed healthy donors was used to isolate PBMCs. This TCR derives from a human donor in good health. In this chain, TRBV28 is recombined with TRBJ2-1; TRBD2 is possibly the D segment (5 matching bases). Sequences were obtained from CD4+ T cells sorted from blood. The CDR3 region has the sequence CATGLSNEQFF. The nucleotide sequence reads TGTGCCACCGGACTGAGCAATGAGCAGTTCTTC.